Below, one T cell receptor beta chain is given with its context. The sample is drawn from a study of blood T cell repertoires in COVID-19. About the research overall: Spain, Italy and the United States supplied samples that represented acute and convalescent COVID-19. T cells, B-cell-depleted T cells, or PBMCs supplied cDNA or gDNA.

Authors' analysis steps: Amplification from reference gene primers served as the basis for estimated nucleated cell counts. Data came from immunoSEQ multiplex PCR; TCRdb stores just in-frame clones and leaves some out. The DNA gave D and trimming, while V, J and clone size come from that table. The sample carries fewer than 350,000 clones, around 88% recorded once. The junction had 5 bases not matched to a gene; V was cut back by 6 bases and J by 9 bases. The CDR3 is 13 amino acids. Germline assignment: CDR1 MNHEY and CDR2 SVGAGI. This clonotype originated in a young woman who had recovered from COVID-19. The chain is built from TRBV6-5 and TRBJ2-1; 10 nucleotides match TRBD1. The source material was peripheral blood. The CDR3 DNA reads as TGTGCCAGCAGCTATGGACAGGGGGGTGAGCAGTTCTTC. This codes for CASSYGQGGEQFF.